The entry below gives a single T cell receptor beta chain sequence along with its context. As originally analysed: Amplification of reference gene primers was used by the study to estimate nucleated cell counts. The assay was immunoSEQ multiplex PCR, and TCRdb's table has in-frame clones only and misses some. D and trimming were read from the DNA, whereas the V and J calls and clone size are those reported in that table. The sample has 430,000 or so clones, 70% to 90% seen once. This record comes from a study of blood T cell repertoires in COVID-19. Background on the study: Both acute and convalescent COVID-19 samples were obtained from the United States, Italy and Spain. PBMCs, B-cell-depleted T cells, or T cells provided the cDNA or gDNA that made up the material.

Participants had their cohort set by participant-reported clinical history. This CDR3 is built from 13 residues. Trimming shortened V by 7 bases and J by 8 bases, and 17 bases separated the two germline ends. Per the germline V gene, CDR1 is MDHEN and CDR2 is SYDVKM. Sequencing input: PBMCs or T cells enriched from blood (not recorded which). This chain uses TRBV28 with TRBJ1-1; D is unresolved. This TCR came from a woman aged 18-29 years who had been exposed to COVID-19. In nucleotides, the CDR3 is TGTGCCAGCACCCTTCGGCAGGCTTCGGAAGCTTTCTTT. This encodes CASTLRQASEAFF.